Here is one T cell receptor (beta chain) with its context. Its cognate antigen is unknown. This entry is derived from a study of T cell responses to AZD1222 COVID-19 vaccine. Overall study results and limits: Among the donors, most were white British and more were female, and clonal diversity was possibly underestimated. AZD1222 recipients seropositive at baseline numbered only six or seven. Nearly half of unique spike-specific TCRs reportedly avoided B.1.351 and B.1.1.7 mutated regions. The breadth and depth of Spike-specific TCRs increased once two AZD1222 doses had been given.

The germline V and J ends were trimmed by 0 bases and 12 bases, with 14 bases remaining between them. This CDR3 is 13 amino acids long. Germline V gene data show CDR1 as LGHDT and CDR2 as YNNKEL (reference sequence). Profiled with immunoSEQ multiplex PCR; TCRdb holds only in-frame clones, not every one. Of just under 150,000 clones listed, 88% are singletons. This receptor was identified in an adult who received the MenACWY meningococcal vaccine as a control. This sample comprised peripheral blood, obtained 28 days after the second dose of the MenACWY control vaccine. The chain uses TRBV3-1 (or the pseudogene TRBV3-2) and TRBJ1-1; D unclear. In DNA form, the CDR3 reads TGTGCCAGCAGCCAAGATCTCACAACATCCACTTTCTTT. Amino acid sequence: CASSQDLTTSTFF.